These 28 T cell receptor beta chains originate from one sample sequenced in a study of blood T cell repertoires in COVID-19. Only in-frame clones appear in the TCRdb table, and some are missing; sequencing was by immunoSEQ multiplex PCR. This sample has approximately 90,000 clones, with more than 65% found just once. Specimen: peripheral blood. Source of these receptors: a man between 70 and 80 years old with COVID-19, enrolled during active disease.

The gene calls are TRBV6-4 and TRBJ2-7; 7 bases map to TRBD1. Looked up from germline, CDR1 is MRHNA and CDR2 is SNTAGT. V lost 2 bases and J lost 0; bases outside the gene matches: 10. The CDR3 contains 17 residues. Here the CDR3 DNA reads TGTGCCAGCAGTGACCCCAAGGGACAGTCGAGCTCCTACGAGCAGTACTTC. This codes for CASSDPKGQSSSYEQYF.

CDR3 loop: CASSARGNYGYTF. The DNA of the CDR3 is TGTGCCAGCAGCGCTCGGGGTAACTATGGCTACACCTTC. The chain joins TRBV7-2 to TRBJ1-2; D remains ambiguous. This CDR3 is built from 13 residues. The V end was cut by 5 bases, the J end by 1 base, with 8 bases between. Germline V gives CDR1 SGHTA, CDR2 FQGNSA.

CDR3 DNA sequence: TGTGCCAGCACTGCAGAGTCGGGGGGAGTGGAGACCCAGTACTTC. Amino acids: CASTAESGGVETQYF. The chain is built from TRBV2 and TRBJ2-5; 7 bases fit TRBD2. This CDR3 is 15 amino acids long. Per the germline V gene, CDR1 is SNHLY and CDR2 is FYNNEI. The V segment lost 7 bases and the J segment 5 bases; nucleotides outside the gene matches: 13.

The chain couples TRBV9 to TRBJ2-7, with 12 bases aligning to TRBD1. V trimming: 7 bases; J trimming: 1 base; junction bases outside the gene matches: 12. This CDR3 region has 17 residues. Germline V gene lookup returns CDR1 SGDLS and CDR2 YYNGEE. The CDR3 DNA reads TGTGCCAGCCTGGGACAGGGGGCTCTACGAAGGTCCTACGAGCAGTACTTC. This gives the protein CASLGQGALRRSYEQYF.

The chain links TRBV28 to TRBJ1-2; 9 bases align to TRBD1. After removal of 4 bases from V and 8 bases from J, the junction contained 8 bases not matched to a gene. The CDR3 length is 14 residues. Germline V gene sequence: CDR1 MDHEN, CDR2 SYDVKM. The CDR3 region has the DNA TGTGCCAGCAGTTCAGGACAGGGGAGCAAGGGCTACACCTTC. Translated, it gives CASSSGQGSKGYTF.

This chain uses TRBV4-2 with TRBJ2-1; no firm D call. The germline V gene encodes CDR1 LGHNA and CDR2 YNFKEQ. The CDR3 is made up of 11 amino acids. V was pared by 6 bases and J by 8 bases, with 8 bases between. This CDR3 is CASSRGDEQFF. The CDR3 nucleotides are TGTGCCAGCAGTCGAGGCGATGAGCAGTTCTTC.

This clone turned up a few times. The chain couples TRBV5-1 to TRBJ1-2, with TRBD1 identical over 9 bases. V lost 0 bases and J lost 7; bases outside the gene matches: 4. Germline V gene sequence: CDR1 SGHRS, CDR2 YFSETQ. The CDR3 loop spans 14 amino acids. The CDR3 DNA is TGCGCCAGCAGCTTGGAGGGACAGGGCCCTGGCTACACCTTC. Translated, it gives CASSLEGQGPGYTF.

This clone was recorded only once. The chain is built from TRBV18 and TRBJ1-3; D remains ambiguous. CDR1 and CDR2 from the germline V gene are KGHSH and LQKENI. V was clipped by 6 bases and J by 0 bases, with 12 bases between them. The CDR3 consists of 15 residues. The CDR3 bases are TGTGCCAGCTCCCCCGGACTACTCTCTGGAAACACCATATATTTT. It is translated as CASSPGLLSGNTIYF.

This chain joins TRBV30 and TRBJ2-3; the D gene is possibly TRBD1 (5 bases). V was trimmed by 1 base and J by 4 bases, leaving 6 bases between them. The CDR3 is 12 residues long. Germline-derived CDR1 and CDR2 are GTSNPN and SVGIG (reference sequence). CDR3 nucleotide sequence: TGTGCCTGGAGTGCGACAGCAGATACGCAGTATTTT. This sequence encodes CAWSATADTQYF.

J is TRBJ1-6 and V is TRBV9; 9 bases are shared with TRBD1. This CDR3 comprises 15 residues. Germline V lookup: CDR1 SGDLS, CDR2 YYNGEE. With 0 bases clipped from V and 9 bases from J, the junction kept 4 bases outside the gene matches. The CDR3: CASSVGDREGSPLHF. The CDR3 DNA sequence: TGTGCCAGCAGCGTAGGGGACAGGGAGGGTTCACCCCTCCACTTT.

The chain carries TRBV18 and TRBJ1-5; D is unclear. There are 15 residues in the CDR3. V lost 3 bases to trimming and J lost 1 base, with 10 bases between them. Germline V gene sequence: CDR1 KGHSH, CDR2 LQKENI. The CDR3 region has the DNA TGTGCCAGCTCACCGCCGGGATCAAGCAATCAGCCCCAGCATTTT. Translating it yields CASSPPGSSNQPQHF.

The rearrangement uses TRBV6-2 or TRBV6-3 and TRBJ2-7; D is possibly TRBD1 (5 bases). Per the germline V gene, CDR1 is MNHEY and CDR2 is SVGEGT. The CDR3 totals 13 residues. The V end was cut by 2 bases, the J end by 4 bases, with 9 bases between. In DNA form, the CDR3 reads TGTGCCAGCAGTTACGCAGGGCGATACGAGCAGTACTTC. It translates to CASSYAGRYEQYF.

J is TRBJ2-1 and V is TRBV4-3; 8 nucleotides match TRBD2. The CDR3 loop spans 17 amino acids. The germline gives CDR1 LGHNA, CDR2 YSLEER. V lost 0 bases and J lost 8; bases outside the gene matches: 12. The CDR3 loop is CASSQDSTQRGLDEQFF. CDR3 bases: TGCGCCAGCAGCCAAGATAGTACCCAGCGGGGGCTGGATGAGCAGTTCTTC.

The chain uses TRBV6-5 and TRBJ2-1; 8 bases agree with TRBD1. Per the germline V gene, CDR1 is MNHEY and CDR2 is SVGAGI. Trimming took 6 bases from V and 11 from J; bases not matched to a gene: 18. The CDR3 is made up of 16 amino acids. DNA of the CDR3: TGTGCCAGCAGATACGGACAGGGCCCGCTAAAGTCGAAGCAGTTCTTC. Translation: CASRYGQGPLKSKQFF.

CDR3 nucleotides: TGTGCCAGCAGTTCAGGGGGCGGAACTAACTATGGCTACACCTTC. This translates into CASSSGGGTNYGYTF. J is TRBJ1-2 and V is TRBV6-5; 8 nucleotides agree with TRBD1. Germline V gives CDR1 MNHEY, CDR2 SVGAGI. V lost 4 bases, J lost 0 bases, and 4 bases stayed unmatched. The CDR3 totals 15 residues.

This clone was observed once. The chain couples TRBV6-6 to TRBJ1-2; D remains unclear. CDR1 is MNHNY and CDR2 is SVGAGI in the germline V gene (reference sequence). This CDR3 comprises 14 residues. V was shortened by 0 bases and J by 6 bases, with 11 bases between the two germline ends. CDR3 amino acids: CASSYSKEANGYTF. The DNA of the CDR3 is TGTGCCAGCAGTTACTCGAAGGAGGCGAATGGCTACACCTTC.

The V and J genes are TRBV28 and TRBJ2-7, with D perhaps matching TRBD1 (5 bases). Trimming took off 3 bases at V and 7 bases at J, with 16 bases between the two ends. This CDR3 region has 14 residues. CDR1 is MDHEN and CDR2 is SYDVKM in the germline V gene. CDR3 DNA: TGTGCCAGCAGTTTCCCACAGGCCTGGGGAGAGCAGTACTTC. The encoded protein is CASSFPQAWGEQYF. The variable domain in full, with the rest retrieved from reference TRBV28 and TRBJ2-7, is DVKVTQSSRYLVKRTGEKVFLECVQDMDHENMFWYRQDPGLGLRLIYFSYDVKMKEKGDIPEGYSVSREKKERFSLILESASTNQTSMYLCASSFPQAWGEQYFGPGTRLTVT.

The CDR3 DNA reads TGTGCCAGCAGTTTCGTACTAGCGGGAGGGCCTCATGAGCAGTTCTTC. It translates to CASSFVLAGGPHEQFF. This sequence joins TRBV27 and TRBJ2-1; 13 bases map to TRBD2. V lost 3 bases and J lost 8; bases outside the gene matches: 7. CDR3 length: 16 amino acids. Germline CDR1 reads MNHEY; CDR2 reads SMNVEV (reference sequence).

V is TRBV24-1 and J is TRBJ2-2, with D maybe TRBD2 (6 bases). Germline loops: CDR1 KGHDR, CDR2 SFDVKD. The CDR3 is 15 residues long. Trimming shortened V by 5 bases and J by 5 bases, and 14 bases separated the two germline ends. For the CDR3, the DNA is TGTGCCACCAGTGCCTCAGGTGGAGGGACCGGGGAGCTGTTTTTT. This gives the protein CATSASGGGTGELFF.

This chain connects TRBV19 to TRBJ1-2; TRBD1 agrees at 9 bases. The germline CDR1 and CDR2 sequences are LNHDA and SQIVND (reference sequence). V shed 4 bases and J 4 bases; nucleotides not matched to a gene: 7. The CDR3 consists of 15 residues. CDR3 nucleotides: TGTGCCAGTAGTACTGGGGGACAGGGATTCTATGGCTACACCTTC. Residues: CASSTGGQGFYGYTF.

The table lists this clone with many counts. The rearrangement uses TRBV9 and TRBJ1-6; a weak D match, TRBD1 (5 bases). Trimming took off 4 bases at V and 5 bases at J, with 10 bases between the two ends. The CDR3 totals 14 residues. Germline V gene data show CDR1 as SGDLS and CDR2 as YYNGEE. CDR3 amino acids: CASSPWGDNSPLHF. The CDR3 nucleotides are TGTGCCAGCAGCCCGTGGGGGGATAATTCACCCCTCCACTTT.

This clone was seen more than once but under ten times. The chain combines TRBV4-1 with TRBJ1-3, with D possibly being TRBD1 (6 bases). V dropped 4 bases and J dropped 4 bases, with 20 bases sitting between them. This CDR3 region has 17 residues. Germline V CDR1 and CDR2: MGHRA, YSYEKL. This CDR3 is CASSPNPVGARGNTIYF. The DNA of the CDR3 is TGCGCCAGCAGCCCGAACCCCGTGGGGGCGCGGGGAAACACCATATATTTT.

V is TRBV29-1 and J is TRBJ2-1, with 10 bases identical to TRBD2. Germline values: CDR1 SQVTM, CDR2 ANQGSEA. CDR3 length equals 16 residues. With V trimmed by 6 bases and J by 0 bases, 8 bases remained unmatched. The CDR3 DNA is TGCAGCGTCGTCAGACTAGCGGGCATCTCCTACAATGAGCAGTTCTTC. Protein: CSVVRLAGISYNEQFF.

V usage is TRBV15 and J usage is TRBJ1-2, with D maybe TRBD1 (5 bases). Germline-derived CDR1 and CDR2 are LNHNV and YYDKDF (reference sequence). V was cut by 3 bases and J by 5 bases, with 10 bases left in between. This CDR3 spans 13 amino acids. CDR3 sequence reads: CATSSRVGYGYTF. CDR3 sequence (DNA): TGTGCCACCAGCAGCAGGGTAGGGTATGGCTACACCTTC. Full variable domain (outside the CDR3, taken from reference TRBV15 and TRBJ1-2): DAMVIQNPRYQVTQFGKPVTLSCSQTLNHNVMYWYQQKSSQAPKLLFHYYDKDFNNEADTPDNFQSRRPNTSFCFLDIRSPGLGDTAMYLCATSSRVGYGYTFGSGTRLTVV.

This chain joins TRBV10-3 and TRBJ1-2; TRBD1 is a possible D gene (5 bases). CDR3 length: 14 amino acids. Germline V gives CDR1 ENHRY, CDR2 SYGVKD. Trimming stripped 5 bases from V and 5 bases from J, with 15 bases between. The CDR3 bases are TGTGCCATCAGTTCAGCCAGGGAATTGTATGGCTACACCTTC. It encodes CAISSARELYGYTF.

V is TRBV14 and J is TRBJ2-1; D gene unclear. The germline V and J ends were trimmed by 0 bases and 7 bases, with 13 bases remaining between them. The germline gives CDR1 SGHDN, CDR2 FVKESK. The CDR3 extends over 15 amino acids. CDR3 sequence (DNA): TGTGCCAGCAGCCAAGACGCGAGTACTTGGAATGAGCAGTTCTTC. It yields the protein CASSQDASTWNEQFF.

The chain combines TRBV9 with TRBJ2-3; 13 nucleotides match TRBD2. The CDR3 has 17 residues. The junction had 6 bases not matched to a gene; V was cut back by 0 bases and J by 5 bases. Per germline, CDR1 SGDLS and CDR2 YYNGEE. CDR3 bases: TGTGCCAGCAGCGTAGATTTTGGGACTAGCGGGGAAGATACGCAGTATTTT. It codes for CASSVDFGTSGEDTQYF.

The CDR3 sequence: CASSPRDRANEKLFF. The DNA of the CDR3 is TGTGCCAGTAGCCCGAGGGATCGAGCTAATGAAAAACTGTTTTTT. J is TRBJ1-4 and V is TRBV19; unclear D gene. V was pared by 6 bases and J by 3 bases, with 14 bases between. The length of the CDR3 is 15 residues. Germline assignment: CDR1 LNHDA and CDR2 SQIVND (reference sequence). The entire variable domain, with the rest obtained from reference TRBV19 and TRBJ1-4, is as follows: DGGITQSPKYLFRKEGQNVTLSCEQNLNHDAMYWYRQDPGQGLRLIYYSQIVNDFQKGDIAEGYSVSREKKESFPLTVTSAQKNPTAFYLCASSPRDRANEKLFFGSGTQLSVL.